The 8 T cell receptor beta chains below all came from one sample that was sequenced in a study of cytomegalovirus exposure and HLA in healthy donors. Data came from immunoSEQ multiplex PCR; TCRdb stores just in-frame clones and leaves some out. The table has roughly 130,000 clones, 85% to 90% seen once. Sequenced input: PBMCs. These receptors were obtained from a woman aged 30 to 39 in good health and CMV-seropositive.

The chain recombines TRBV2 with TRBJ2-3, with 14 bases fitting TRBD2. With 6 bases clipped from V and 1 base from J, the junction kept 6 bases outside the gene matches. This CDR3 is 17 amino acids long. Germline V gives CDR1 SNHLY, CDR2 FYNNEI. In nucleotides, the CDR3 is TGTGCCAGCAGGCCCCGGGGACTAGCGGGAGGCACAGATACGCAGTATTTT. This translates into CASRPRGLAGGTDTQYF.

The CDR3 spells CAIRGQSGTQYF. For the CDR3, the DNA is TGTGCCATCAGGGGACAGTCAGGTACGCAGTATTTT. The chain couples TRBV10-3 to TRBJ2-3, with TRBD1 matching 7 bases. Germline V lookup: CDR1 ENHRY, CDR2 SYGVKD. J was trimmed by 8 bases and V by 6 bases; bases with no gene match: 5. The CDR3 contains 12 residues.

V is TRBV28 and J is TRBJ1-1, with a possible D match to TRBD1 (6 bases). V was pared by 3 bases and J by 0 bases, with 17 bases between. Per the germline V gene, CDR1 is MDHEN and CDR2 is SYDVKM. The CDR3 spans 17 residues. The CDR3 here is CASSFHRAEGLNTEAFF. The CDR3 DNA follows: TGTGCCAGCAGTTTTCACAGGGCCGAGGGCCTGAACACTGAAGCTTTCTTT.

This sequence joins TRBV4-2 and TRBJ1-3; TRBD1 agrees at 7 bases. Germline CDR1 LGHNA, CDR2 YNFKEQ. The V gene end was trimmed by 1 base and the J gene end by 0 bases; junction bases not matched to a gene: 3. The length of the CDR3 is 16 residues. Here the CDR3 reads CASSQVGGSSGNTIYF. The CDR3 DNA reads TGTGCCAGCAGCCAAGTAGGGGGCAGCTCTGGAAACACCATATATTTT.

J is TRBJ2-5 and V is TRBV5-1, with TRBD2 matching over 9 bases. The CDR3 loop spans 16 amino acids. Germline-derived CDR1 and CDR2 are SGHRS and YFSETQ. V trimming: 4 bases; J trimming: 5 bases; junction bases outside the gene matches: 12. The CDR3 loop reads CASSALPKTSGETQYF. For the CDR3, the DNA is TGCGCCAGCAGCGCATTACCGAAGACTAGCGGCGAGACCCAGTACTTC.

The chain employs TRBV7-8 and TRBJ1-1, with D unresolved. This CDR3 region has 13 residues. Germline CDR1 SGHVS, CDR2 FQNEAQ. V lost 5 bases, J lost 5 bases, and 12 bases lay in between. CDR3 residues: CASSPEVRTEAFF. In nucleotides, the CDR3 is TGTGCCAGCAGCCCTGAGGTGAGGACTGAAGCTTTCTTT.

The rearrangement uses TRBV2 and TRBJ2-3; TRBD2 might be the D (5 bases). Trimming removed 6 bases from V and 0 bases from J, with 10 bases in between. CDR3 length equals 14 residues. Germline values: CDR1 SNHLY, CDR2 FYNNEI. CDR3 sequence reads: CASRDGVSTDTQYF. CDR3 coding DNA: TGTGCCAGCAGGGACGGGGTGAGCACAGATACGCAGTATTTT.

This CDR3 reads CASSLGSRDSGYF. The CDR3 nucleotides read TGCGCCAGCAGCTTGGGCAGTCGAGACTCCGGATACTTC. The V call is TRBV5-1, the J call TRBJ2-7, with D unclear. Trimming took off 0 bases at V and 13 bases at J, with 17 bases between the two ends. Per germline, CDR1 SGHRS and CDR2 YFSETQ. The CDR3 runs 13 residues. Complete variable domain (other parts from reference TRBV5-1 and TRBJ2-7): KAGVTQTPRYLIKTRGQQVTLSCSPISGHRSVSWYQQTPGQGLQFLFEYFSETQRNKGNFPGRFSGRQFSNSRSEMNVSTLELGDSALYLCASSLGSRDSGYFGPGTRLTVT.